The following is a TCR beta chain sequence with its context. The sample is drawn from a study of blood T cell repertoires in COVID-19. The repertoire was sequenced with immunoSEQ multiplex PCR; TCRdb's copy has only in-frame clones and lacks some. The sample has hundreds of thousands of clones, 85% seen once; the top ten hold over 15%. CDR1 GTSNPN and CDR2 SVGIG come from the germline V gene (reference sequence). V shed 5 bases and J shed 4 bases, with 14 bases lying between them. This CDR3 contains 14 residues. The sequenced sample consisted of PBMCs or T cells enriched from blood (not recorded which). The V and J genes are TRBV30 and TRBJ1-4, with D unclear. The TCR sequence derives from a man aged 35 to 55 who had recovered from COVID-19. DNA for the CDR3: TGTGCCTGGTCCGAGCGCTTCATTAATGAAAAACTGTTTTTT. Protein product: CAWSERFINEKLFF.